This T cell receptor beta chain was captured in a study of cytomegalovirus exposure and HLA in healthy donors (dated by TCRdb to the late 2010s). Study-wide context: According to an earlier analysis of 587 of the donors, some 180 million T cells yielded roughly 100 million unique TCR beta sequences and 276 Gb of sequence data. The genetic ancestry cluster associated with self-reported Caucasian donors included roughly four fifths of the 300 to 400 genotyped donors. An earlier analysis of approximately 500 of the donors applied high-throughput TCR beta sequencing to assess whether each TCR beta V gene segment acted as functional or pseudogenic. A later analysis re-examined previously published TCR beta repertoires from 500 to 700 donors and added high-resolution HLA genotyping to investigate patterns of TCR occurrence. Roughly 320 gigabases of sequencing data and 70 million to 95 million unique TCR sequences made up an early release that covered 640 HLA-typed donors. Genome-wide SNP genotypes for about 60% of the 666 donors were used in a later genetic analysis, which treated that subset as a discovery cohort. Using immunosequencing, the study profiled T cell repertoires from about 620 subjects and related those repertoires to cytomegalovirus serostatus. Rather than drawing on any new phenotypic data, the later analysis identified candidate immune exposures from TCR beta sequences and the way those sequences occurred across donors. Every repertoire in the discovery cohort had been generated on one and the same sequencing platform. Alongside the repertoire data, information on donor age, sex, ethnicity and CMV serostatus was compiled. In addition to the first cohort of around 670 subjects, a separate validation cohort of 120 different subjects was used. The number of typed donors differed by locus: about 620-630 for A, B, C, DRB1 and DQB1; 522 for DQA1; some 610 for DPA1; and about 470 for DPB1. HLA typing included class I and class II loci at four-digit resolution. Across around 400 genotyped donors of the cohort, an average of about 200,000 unique TCR beta nucleotide sequences per donor were sequenced, and roughly a sixth of those sequences were non-productive. The study aimed to test whether signatures of past pathogen exposure could be identified by cataloging public T cell receptors. Because of strong linkage in the cohort, a few DR-DQ haplotypes were treated as single units for association and clustering. To predict cytomegalovirus infection status, the study brought together high-throughput TCR immunosequencing, statistical association of individual TCRs with disease status, and machine learning.

On this clone itself: Its antigen has not been determined. No much larger clone is present one base from it, and per-base qualities are unavailable.

Results the study describes overall, beyond this receptor: In vitro tests confirmed that a few of the cytomegalovirus-associated TCR beta chains recognize cytomegalovirus antigens. The classifier was reported to diagnose cytomegalovirus status with high specificity and sensitivity in both the original cohort and the validation cohort. This cohort had only TCR beta chains sequenced, and the lack of alpha or paired-chain data limited which features could be detected. A later analysis associated about 17,000 TCR beta sequences with specific HLA alleles at a false discovery rate of 0.05. The 87-base-pair reads could not distinguish some IMGT-functional V segments, including TRBV6-2 and TRBV6-3, so those segments were excluded. A later genetic analysis reported fewer N-insertions in productive TCRs among donors in an Asian-associated ancestry cluster than the approximately 670-donor mean. HLA typing was unavailable for some donors at each locus, so association tests used only the typed subset. Because counts were too low, approximately 15 rarely observed V segments, including chromosome 9 orphons, were excluded from the earlier analysis of fewer than 650 of the donors. The authors suggested that the approach could potentially be generalized to other disease states and immunological phenotypes. A later analysis reported that several top co-occurrence clusters appeared linked to parvovirus B19, influenza, CMV and Epstein-Barr virus. In a later analysis, HLA-associated TCR beta chains showed more clonal expansion and lower generation probabilities than non-associated chains that were equally common. In a later analysis, most CMV-associated TCR beta chains were found to appear HLA-restricted, with HLA associations seemingly driven largely by CMV exposure. In a later genetic analysis, a missense DCLRE1C variant was associated with V-gene and J-gene trimming of TCR beta chains, and the association was replicated in an independent cohort. A further reported finding was that TCR beta sequences accurately predicted the HLA-A and HLA-B alleles for most subjects in the first cohort. Correlated functional status among segregating V segments might be attributable to linkage disequilibrium, but an unknown experimental factor could not be ruled out. The only immune exposure information available for the cohort was CMV serostatus. An earlier analysis of 450 to 750 of the donors showed that most TCR beta V segments appeared in productive rearrangements either about 87% or about 30% of the time, which broadly matched IMGT annotations. The presence/absence analyses assumed that sequencing depth was roughly uniform across donors, and that assumption may not be true. A later analysis found that TCR association rates varied across HLA loci, with DRB1 alleles showing the most associated TCRs and HLA-C alleles the fewest. The study listed approximately 160 TCR beta chains as associated with cytomegalovirus. While some public TCRs were present in many individuals, most TCR sequences turned up only very rarely across donors. When HLA alleles, especially DR and DQ, strongly co-occurred, TCR associations were difficult to assign to individual alleles. A group of highly shared sequence variants was considered likely to be a technical artifact of the sequencing pipeline.

Library method: the immunoSEQ multiplex PCR assay. For the multiplex PCR, a mixture combining 60 forward primers for TCR Vbeta segments and 13 reverse primers for TCR Jbeta segments was used. The CDR3 region of rearranged TCR beta genes was amplified from genomic DNA by a multiplex PCR assay. Amplified TCR beta libraries were sequenced as 87-base-pair reads on the Illumina HiSeq System. As for the authors' bioinformatics: Across the 500 to 700 repertoires, a later analysis counted approximately 83 million unique TCR beta chains, roughly 11 million of which were shared by at least two donors. Raw reads were error-corrected and collapsed into unique sequences by a nearest-neighbor algorithm in which closely related sequences were merged to remove PCR and sequencing errors. CDR3 sequences were aligned to IMGT reference sequences to assign V, D and J gene segments. Each retained sequence needed at least a six-nucleotide match to both a V gene segment and a J gene segment. Rearrangements were classified as productive when the CDR3 lacked stop codons and remained in frame with V and J, and all other rearrangements were classified as non-productive. Following IMGT convention, CDR3 was defined as the stretch from the second conserved V-encoded cysteine to the conserved J-encoded phenylalanine. Sequences without an unambiguous match to a single V gene segment were excluded from the earlier analysis of approximately 600 of the donors. In an earlier analysis of 450 to 750 of the donors, a V segment was called functional when productive rearrangements were above 56.7%, and segregating when the standard deviation between donors exceeded 5%. To diagnose cytomegalovirus status from the catalog of TCR beta chain sequences, a statistical classification framework was built. A later analysis assigned V and J genes by comparing TCR nucleotide sequences with IMGT/GENE-DB human TR gene sequences. Using the TCRdist pipeline, a later analysis assigned CDR3 sequences along with most-parsimonious VDJ recombination scenarios. In a later analysis, each TCR beta chain was defined by its CDR3 amino acid sequence together with its V-gene family, and reads lacking a unique V-gene family were excluded. As a way to deal with suspected cross-contamination and a sequencing artifact, a later analysis dropped over 550 nucleotide sequences that were highly shared and had low generation probability. A later analysis calculated a clonal expansion index for each public chain from normalized within-repertoire ranks of inferred template counts. In a later analysis, generation probabilities were computed using a VDJ recombination model fitted to out-of-frame rearrangements, and the results were checked against IGoR. Hypergeometric tests were used in a later analysis to score TCR-TCR, TCR-HLA and TCR-CMV co-occurrence, with a repertoire-size bias correction applied to the TCR pairs. In a later analysis, false discovery rates were estimated by permuting HLA or CMV assignments 20 times. In a later analysis, co-occurring TCRs were grouped using DBSCAN, with TCRdist sequence similarity added in when clustering inside HLA-allele-positive subsets. Co-occurrence clustering excluded repertoires with fewer than 30,000 or more than 120,000 public chains, plus five with anomalous nucleotide sharing. The table was pulled from immuneACCESS by TCRdb, which kept in-frame rearrangements only. Such tables lose some clones; where checked, under half of the loss comes from unresolved V genes, and the rest has no known cause. The V and J calls and clone size were taken over from that table, and D and trimming were inferred from the DNA. In this sample the table shows about 60,000 clones, about 82% of which occur a single time. The ten most abundant clones make up about 1.6% of the sample.

The cohort was made up of approximately 700 healthy bone marrow donors. At the time of sampling, all cohort members were nominally healthy, though unrecorded immune exposures were likely present. The donor was CMV seronegative and belonged to the group of around 400 seronegative cohort members. Each donor provided a peripheral blood sample, and peripheral blood mononuclear cells were used for TCR beta sequencing. The Qiagen DNeasy Blood Extraction Kit was used to extract genomic DNA from the blood cell samples. Per the germline V gene, MRHNA is the CDR1 and SNTAGT is the CDR2. Counted from cysteine to phenylalanine, this CDR3 has 16 amino acids. Just the 48-base CDR3 DNA is kept, in frame starting at base 1. The germline V end is reduced by 6 bases and the J end by 3 bases; junction bases left unmatched: 7.

The sequence was obtained from a young man in good health and CMV-seronegative. The chain is assembled from TRBV6-4 and TRBJ1-3; 11 bases in the junction line up with TRBD1. Sequencing used PBMCs. Here is the DNA: TGTGCCAGCAGCCCGGACAGGGGGCTTGGTGGAAACACCATATATTTT. Translated, this gives CASSPDRGLGGNTIYF.